This T cell receptor (beta chain) derives from a study of shared clonotypes between healthy human individuals. General study results and limits: Large depth notwithstanding, sorted-subset sequencing proved incomplete by rarefaction.

CDR1 and CDR2 (germline): GTSNPN, SVGIG (reference sequence). Between the trimmed V and J ends, which lost 1 base and 5 bases, there was a span of 17 bases. CDR3 size: 15 residues. As to this clone: Its antigen remains unidentified.

Measured with immunoSEQ multiplex PCR; TCRdb has only the in-frame clones, and not every one. The profile shows over a million clones, 96% of them singletons. The sequence derives from a man aged 25 to 40 in good health. Sequenced sample: naive CD4+ T cells sorted from blood. Described subset: CD45RA+ positively selected. The V gene is TRBV30, the J gene TRBJ1-1; TRBD1 might be the D (6 bases). CDR3 protein: CAWSAPRPRGTEAFF. DNA of the CDR3: TGTGCCTGGAGTGCGCCGCGGCCAAGGGGGACTGAAGCTTTCTTT.